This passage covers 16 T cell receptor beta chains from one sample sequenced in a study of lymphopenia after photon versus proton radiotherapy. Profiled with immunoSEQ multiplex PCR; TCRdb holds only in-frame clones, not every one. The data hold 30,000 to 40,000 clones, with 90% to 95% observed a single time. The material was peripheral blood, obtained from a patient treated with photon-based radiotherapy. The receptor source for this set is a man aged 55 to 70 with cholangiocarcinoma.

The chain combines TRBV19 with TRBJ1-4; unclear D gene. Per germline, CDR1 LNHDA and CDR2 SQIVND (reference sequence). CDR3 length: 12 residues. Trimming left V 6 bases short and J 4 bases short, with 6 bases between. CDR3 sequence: CASRGLNEKLFF. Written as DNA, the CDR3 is TGTGCCAGTAGAGGCCTTAATGAAAAACTGTTTTTT.

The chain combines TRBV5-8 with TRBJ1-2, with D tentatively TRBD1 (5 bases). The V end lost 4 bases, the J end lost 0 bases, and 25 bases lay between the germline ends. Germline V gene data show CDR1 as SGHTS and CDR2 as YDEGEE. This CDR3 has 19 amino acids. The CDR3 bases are TGTGCCAGCAGCCTGCCACTCGGGACGGTGGAAGACTCTAACTATGGCTACACCTTC. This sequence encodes CASSLPLGTVEDSNYGYTF.

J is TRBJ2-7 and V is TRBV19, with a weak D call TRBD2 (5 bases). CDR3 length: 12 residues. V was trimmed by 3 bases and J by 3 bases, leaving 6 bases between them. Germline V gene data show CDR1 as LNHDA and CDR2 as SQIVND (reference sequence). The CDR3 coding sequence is TGTGCCAGTAGTATCGGGAACTACGAGCAGTACTTC. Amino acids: CASSIGNYEQYF.

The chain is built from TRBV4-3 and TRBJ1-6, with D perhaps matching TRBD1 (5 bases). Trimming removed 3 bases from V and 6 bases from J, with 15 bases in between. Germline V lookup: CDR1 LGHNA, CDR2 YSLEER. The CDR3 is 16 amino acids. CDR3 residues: CASSQAPGRRNSPLHF. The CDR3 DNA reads TGCGCCAGCAGCCAGGCTCCGGGACGGCGTAATTCACCCCTCCACTTT.

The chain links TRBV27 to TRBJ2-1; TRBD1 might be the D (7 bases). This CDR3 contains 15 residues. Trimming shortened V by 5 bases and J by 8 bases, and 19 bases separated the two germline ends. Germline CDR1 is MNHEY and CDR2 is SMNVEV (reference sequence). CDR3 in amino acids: CASSQSEGAKDEQFF. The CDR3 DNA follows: TGTGCCAGCAGTCAGTCGGAGGGGGCGAAGGATGAGCAGTTCTTC.

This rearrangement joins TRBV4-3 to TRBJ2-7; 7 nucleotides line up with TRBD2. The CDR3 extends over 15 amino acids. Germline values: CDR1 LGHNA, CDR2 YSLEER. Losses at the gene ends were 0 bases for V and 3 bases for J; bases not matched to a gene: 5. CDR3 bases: TGCGCCAGCAGCCAAGATGAGGCTAGCGGCTACGAGCAGTACTTC. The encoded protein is CASSQDEASGYEQYF.

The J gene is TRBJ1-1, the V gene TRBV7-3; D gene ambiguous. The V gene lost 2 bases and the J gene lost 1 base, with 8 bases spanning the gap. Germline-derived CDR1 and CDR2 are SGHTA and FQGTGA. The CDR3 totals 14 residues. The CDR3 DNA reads TGTGCCAGCAGCTTATCGGGTGGGAACACTGAAGCTTTCTTT. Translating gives CASSLSGGNTEAFF.

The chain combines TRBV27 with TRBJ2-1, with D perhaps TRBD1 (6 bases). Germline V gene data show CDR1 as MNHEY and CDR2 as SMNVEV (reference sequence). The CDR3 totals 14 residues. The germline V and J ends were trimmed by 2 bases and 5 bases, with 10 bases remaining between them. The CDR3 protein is CASSLRQGNNEQFF. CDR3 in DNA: TGTGCCAGCAGTTTAAGGCAGGGGAACAATGAGCAGTTCTTC.

The CDR3, as DNA: TGTGCCAGCAGCTTAGCTGGGGGCACCTACAATGAGCAGTTCTTC. As protein: CASSLAGGTYNEQFF. V usage is TRBV7-2 and J usage is TRBJ2-1; D is possibly TRBD1 (6 bases). The ends were cut back, 0 bases at V and 2 bases at J, with 8 bases in the middle. CDR1 is SGHTA, CDR2 FQGNSA, per germline. This CDR3 has 15 residues. Filled out from reference TRBV7-2 and TRBJ2-1, the complete variable domain reads GAGVSQSPSNKVTEKGKDVELRCDPISGHTALYWYRQSLGQGLEFLIYFQGNSAPDKSGLPSDRFSAERTGGSVSTLTIQRTQQEDSAVYLCASSLAGGTYNEQFFGPGTRLTVL.

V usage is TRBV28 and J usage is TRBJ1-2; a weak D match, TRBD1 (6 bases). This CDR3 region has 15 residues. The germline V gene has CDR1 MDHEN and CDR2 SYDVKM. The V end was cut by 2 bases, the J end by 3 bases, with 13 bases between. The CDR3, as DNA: TGTGCCAGCAGTTTAAGGCGGGGGCAAGACTATGGCTACACCTTC. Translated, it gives CASSLRRGQDYGYTF.

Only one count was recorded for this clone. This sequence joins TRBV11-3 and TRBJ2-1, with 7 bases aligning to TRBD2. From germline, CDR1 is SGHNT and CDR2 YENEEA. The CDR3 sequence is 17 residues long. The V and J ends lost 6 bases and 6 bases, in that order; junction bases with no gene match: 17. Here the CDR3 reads CASRSSFQSGGPNEQFF. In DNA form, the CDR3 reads TGTGCCAGCAGATCCTCTTTTCAATCGGGGGGTCCCAATGAGCAGTTCTTC.

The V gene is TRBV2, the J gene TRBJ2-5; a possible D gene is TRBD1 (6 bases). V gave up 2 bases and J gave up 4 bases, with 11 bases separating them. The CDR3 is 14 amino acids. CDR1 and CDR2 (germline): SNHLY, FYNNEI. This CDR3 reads CASSESWGRETQYF. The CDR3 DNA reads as TGTGCCAGCAGTGAAAGCTGGGGGCGAGAGACCCAGTACTTC. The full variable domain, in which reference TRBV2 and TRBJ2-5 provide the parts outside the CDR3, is EPEVTQTPSHQVTQMGQEVILRCVPISNHLYFYWYRQILGQKVEFLVSFYNNEISEKSEIFDDQFSVERPDGSNFTLKIRSTKLEDSAMYFCASSESWGRETQYFGPGTRLLVL.

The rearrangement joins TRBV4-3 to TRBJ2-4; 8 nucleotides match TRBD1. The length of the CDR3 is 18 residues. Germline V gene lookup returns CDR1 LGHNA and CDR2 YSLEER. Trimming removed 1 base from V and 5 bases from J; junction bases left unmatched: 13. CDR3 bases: TGCGCCAGCAGCCAAGCCTACATACCTGGACAGGGCGAAAACATTCAGTACTTC. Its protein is CASSQAYIPGQGENIQYF.

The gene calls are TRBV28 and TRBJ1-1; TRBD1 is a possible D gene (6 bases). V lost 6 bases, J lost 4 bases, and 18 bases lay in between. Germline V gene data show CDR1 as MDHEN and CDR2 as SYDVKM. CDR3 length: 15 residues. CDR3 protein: CASSRGGQGGTEAFF. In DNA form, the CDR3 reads TGTGCCAGCAGCCGTGGGGGGCAGGGAGGCACTGAAGCTTTCTTT.

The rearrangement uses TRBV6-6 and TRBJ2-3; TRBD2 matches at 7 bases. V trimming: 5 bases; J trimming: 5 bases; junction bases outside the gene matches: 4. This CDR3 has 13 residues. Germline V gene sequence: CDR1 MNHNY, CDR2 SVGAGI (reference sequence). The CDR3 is CASSPPGGDTQYF. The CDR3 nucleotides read TGTGCCAGCAGTCCCCCGGGGGGAGATACGCAGTATTTT.

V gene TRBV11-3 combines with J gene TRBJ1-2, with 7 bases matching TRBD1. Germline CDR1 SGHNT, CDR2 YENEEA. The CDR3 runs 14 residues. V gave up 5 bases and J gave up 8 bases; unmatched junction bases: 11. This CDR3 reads CASSPITGALGYTF. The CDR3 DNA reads TGTGCCAGCAGCCCCATCACAGGGGCTCTGGGCTACACCTTC.